These 8 T cell receptor beta chains were all obtained from the same sample, sequenced in a study of preoperative IRX-2 immunotherapy in early breast cancer (dated by TCRdb to the late 2010s). Per the publication, the treatment or condition label means: preoperative locoregional IRX-2 cytokine immunotherapy. Preparation of the library involved the immunoSEQ multiplex PCR assay. In its TCRdb copy, this immuneACCESS table keeps in-frame sequences only and misses some clones. Where compared with another copy, unresolved V genes explain less than half of these, and the others have no known cause. In all, the sample holds approximately 24,000 clones, and around 90% of those were seen once. The ten largest clones take up under 30% of the sample. The sequences come from tumor tissue, collected after IRX-2 immunotherapy. The receptors shown here come from a human donor with breast cancer.

J is TRBJ2-7 and V is TRBV20-1; 7 bases are a match to TRBD1. Unmatched junction bases numbered 4, after V lost 6 bases and J lost 5 bases. Per the germline V gene, CDR1 is DFQATT and CDR2 is SNEGSKA (reference sequence). The CDR3 has 11 residues. CDR3 amino acids: CSAEQGNEQYV. CDR3 bases: TGCAGTGCGGAACAGGGGAACGAGCAGTACGTC.

The rearrangement uses TRBV6-5 and TRBJ1-1; D gene ambiguous. Trimming removed 2 bases from V and 4 bases from J, with 8 bases in between. Per the germline V gene, CDR1 is MNHEY and CDR2 is SVGAGI. The CDR3 runs 13 residues. This chain's CDR3 is CASSYAASTEAFF. The CDR3 DNA sequence: TGTGCCAGCAGTTACGCCGCAAGCACTGAAGCTTTCTTT.

The gene calls are TRBV4-1 and TRBJ2-3; D remains unclear. Germline V CDR1 and CDR2: MGHRA, YSYEKL. CDR3 length: 12 residues. Trimming left V 1 base short and J 5 bases short, with 4 bases between. The CDR3 bases are TGCGCCAGCAGCCAAGCTGTAGATACGCAGTATTTT. Translating it yields CASSQAVDTQYF.

The CDR3 here is CASSLVEGVGYTF. The CDR3, as DNA: TGTGCCAGCAGCTTGGTGGAGGGTGTTGGCTACACCTTC. This chain uses TRBV5-4 with TRBJ1-2, with D unresolved. The CDR3 loop spans 13 amino acids. From germline, CDR1 is SGHNT and CDR2 YYREEE (reference sequence). V was shortened by 0 bases and J by 7 bases, with 10 bases between the two germline ends.

J is TRBJ2-5 and V is TRBV28; 15 bases are a match to TRBD2. J lost 0 bases, V lost 8 bases, and 7 bases had no gene match. CDR1 is MDHEN and CDR2 is SYDVKM in the germline V gene. There are 17 residues in the CDR3. The CDR3 DNA sequence: TGTGCCAGCCGCGGGACTAGCGGGGGGCGACACCAAGAGACCCAGTACTTC. Its translation: CASRGTSGGRHQETQYF.

The chain couples TRBV28 to TRBJ2-1; D may match TRBD1 or TRBD2 (5 bases each). The CDR3 has 11 residues. CDR1 is MDHEN, CDR2 SYDVKM, per germline. V lost 4 bases to trimming and J lost 10 bases, with 8 bases between them. The CDR3 DNA reads as TGTGCCAGCAGTTATCGGGGCGAGCAGTTCTTC. It codes for CASSYRGEQFF.

The chain combines TRBV5-1 with TRBJ2-5, with D perhaps matching TRBD1 (5 bases). V was cut by 0 bases and J by 4 bases, with 10 bases left in between. Germline loops: CDR1 SGHRS, CDR2 YFSETQ. The CDR3 extends over 14 amino acids. The CDR3 reads CASSLDPGPETQYF. In DNA, the CDR3 is TGCGCCAGCAGCTTGGACCCAGGGCCAGAGACCCAGTACTTC.

This clone has a handful of counts. The chain joins TRBV6-1 to TRBJ1-6; no definite D call. With 4 bases removed from V and 5 bases from J, the gap between germline ends came to 9 bases. Germline CDR1 is MNHNS and CDR2 is SASEGT. CDR3 length: 14 residues. The CDR3 coding sequence is TGTGCCAGCAGTGGGGCAGCAGATAATTCACCCCTCCACTTT. Its protein is CASSGAADNSPLHF.